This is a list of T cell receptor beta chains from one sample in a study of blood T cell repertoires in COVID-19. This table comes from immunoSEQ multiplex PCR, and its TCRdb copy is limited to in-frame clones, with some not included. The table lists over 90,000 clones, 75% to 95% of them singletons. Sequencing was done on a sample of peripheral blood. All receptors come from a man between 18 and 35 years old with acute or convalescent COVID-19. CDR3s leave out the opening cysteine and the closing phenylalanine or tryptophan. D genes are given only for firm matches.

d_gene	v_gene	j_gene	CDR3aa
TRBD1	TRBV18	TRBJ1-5	ASSPDRGVNQPQH
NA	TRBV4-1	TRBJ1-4	ASSQGPSGATNEKLF
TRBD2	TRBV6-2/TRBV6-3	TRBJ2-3	ASSGGSDTQY
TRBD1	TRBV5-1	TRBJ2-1	ASSFRDRGLNEQF
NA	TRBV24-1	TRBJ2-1	ATEGDGNEQF
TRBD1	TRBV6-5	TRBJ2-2	ASSSPGQGLAGELF
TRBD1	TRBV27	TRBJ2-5	ASSLTGAAQETQY
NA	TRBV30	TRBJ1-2	AWSVQPNYGYT
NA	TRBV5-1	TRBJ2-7	ASSLGGAVYEQY
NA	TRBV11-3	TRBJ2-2	ASSYRGGSGELF